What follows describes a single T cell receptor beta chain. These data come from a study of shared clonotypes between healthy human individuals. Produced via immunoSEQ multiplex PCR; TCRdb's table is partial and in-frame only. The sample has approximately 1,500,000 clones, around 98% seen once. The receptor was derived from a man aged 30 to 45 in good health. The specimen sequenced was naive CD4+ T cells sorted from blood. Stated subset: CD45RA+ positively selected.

The CDR3 spells CASRSVGAGNTIYF. In DNA form, the CDR3 reads TGCGCCAGCAGGTCGGTGGGTGCTGGAAACACCATATATTTT. The V gene is TRBV5-1, the J gene TRBJ1-3; D unclear. V was pared by 5 bases and J by 2 bases, with 11 bases between. Germline V gene lookup returns CDR1 SGHRS and CDR2 YFSETQ. This CDR3 is 14 amino acids long.